A single sample gave rise to the 6 T cell receptor beta chains below, sequenced in a study of shared T cell receptors in the human thymus. Profiled with immunoSEQ multiplex PCR; TCRdb holds only in-frame clones, not every one. Of hundreds of thousands of clones listed, around 87% are singletons. This sample was also put to use in a study of human thymus T cells.

Sequencing input: thymocytes. These receptors came from a boy in the first two years of life with a congenital heart defect.

This sequence joins TRBV19 and TRBJ2-2; tentative D call: TRBD2 (6 bases). Germline loops: CDR1 LNHDA, CDR2 SQIVND (reference sequence). The V end was cut by 4 bases, the J end by 4 bases, with 13 bases between. The length of the CDR3 is 15 residues. The CDR3 DNA reads as TGTGCCAGTAGTACCAGGGTCGGGAGCACCGGGGAGCTGTTTTTT. It is translated as CASSTRVGSTGELFF. The full variable domain, completed using reference TRBV19 and TRBJ2-2, is DGGITQSPKYLFRKEGQNVTLSCEQNLNHDAMYWYRQDPGQGLRLIYYSQIVNDFQKGDIAEGYSVSREKKESFPLTVTSAQKNPTAFYLCASSTRVGSTGELFFGEGSRLTVL.

V usage is TRBV7-9 and J usage is TRBJ2-1; D remains ambiguous. With 3 bases removed from V and 6 bases from J, the gap between germline ends came to 12 bases. CDR3 length: 14 residues. The germline gives CDR1 SEHNR, CDR2 FQNEAQ (reference sequence). CDR3 loop: CASSFGPGLNEQFF. The CDR3 region has the DNA TGTGCCAGCAGCTTTGGCCCGGGTCTCAATGAGCAGTTCTTC.

The gene calls are TRBV27 and TRBJ2-2; maybe TRBD1 (6 bases). The V end lost 5 bases, the J end lost 6 bases, and 13 bases lay between the germline ends. The CDR3 extends over 14 amino acids. CDR1 is MNHEY and CDR2 is SMNVEV in the germline V gene (reference sequence). The CDR3: CASSATGVPGELFF. The CDR3 DNA reads TGTGCCAGCAGTGCGACAGGAGTACCCGGGGAGCTGTTTTTT.

The V gene is TRBV27, the J gene TRBJ1-1; D is undetermined. Germline V lookup: CDR1 MNHEY, CDR2 SMNVEV (reference sequence). The V end lost 2 bases, the J end lost 6 bases, and 16 bases lay between the germline ends. The CDR3 spans 15 residues. CDR3 in amino acids: CASSLTGVGISEAFF. CDR3 bases: TGTGCCAGCAGTTTAACCGGGGTGGGAATATCTGAAGCTTTCTTT.

The rearrangement links TRBV28 to TRBJ1-5, with TRBD1 identical over 7 bases. Germline CDR1 and CDR2: MDHEN and SYDVKM. J gave up 6 bases and V 4 bases, and 15 bases lay outside the gene matches. This CDR3 is built from 17 residues. CDR3 protein: CASSSLDRVEYGQPQHF. In nucleotides, the CDR3 is TGTGCCAGCAGTTCCCTAGACAGGGTCGAGTATGGTCAGCCCCAGCATTTT.

In DNA form, the CDR3 reads TGTGCCAGCAGCAAAAAATGGGACAGGGAGTGCGAGCAGTACTTC. This encodes CASSKKWDRECEQYF. The chain combines TRBV5-6 with TRBJ2-7, with 9 bases identical to TRBD1. Trimming at V came to 4 bases and at J to 6 bases, leaving 11 bases not matched to a gene. The CDR3 runs 15 residues. From germline, CDR1 is SGHDT and CDR2 YYEEEE.